The present T cell receptor (beta chain) was sequenced within a study of T cells in Graves' hyperthyroidism and ophthalmopathy. Findings and caveats of the study: Most thyroid clonotypes expanded above 0.001 appeared in blood too.

Using RNA transcripts as the source, TCR beta CDR3 regions were amplified. TCR CDR3 regions were first amplified by RT-PCR with HTBI primers. TCRdb independently ran MiXCR on the multiplex PCR reads; one entry per CDR3 protein. The sample lists about 640,000 distinct CDR3 sequences; about a fifth were seen once. For this clonotype: Its specificity is unknown.

CDR3 length: 14 amino acids. V was shortened by 3 bases and J by 0 bases, with 11 bases between the two germline ends. CDR1 is SQVTM, CDR2 ANQGSEA, per germline. The clonotype was recovered from a young man with Graves' ophthalmopathy. The V gene is TRBV29-1, the J gene TRBJ1-1; unclear D gene. The sample comprised blood. In nucleotides, the CDR3 is TGCAGCGTTGAGGCGGATTTCATGAACACTGAAGCTTTCTTT. Amino acids: CSVEADFMNTEAFF.